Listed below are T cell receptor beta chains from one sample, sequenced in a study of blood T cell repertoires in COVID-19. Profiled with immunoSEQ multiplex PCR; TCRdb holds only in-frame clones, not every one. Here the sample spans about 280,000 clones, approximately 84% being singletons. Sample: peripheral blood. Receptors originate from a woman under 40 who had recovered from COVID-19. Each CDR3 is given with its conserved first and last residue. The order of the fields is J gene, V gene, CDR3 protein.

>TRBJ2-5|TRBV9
CASSITTSPEETQYF
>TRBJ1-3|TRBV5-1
CASSIDSSSGNTIYF
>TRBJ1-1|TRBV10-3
CAISEDRGTFEAFF
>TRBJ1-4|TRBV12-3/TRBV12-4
CASRRSGGEKLFF
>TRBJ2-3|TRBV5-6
CASSLVDRVGADTQYF
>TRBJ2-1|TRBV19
CASSIFGGGSYNEQFF
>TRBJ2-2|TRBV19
CASNTGTGLPGELFF
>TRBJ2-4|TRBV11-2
CASTGVKNIQYF
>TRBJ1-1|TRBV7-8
CASSSFVQGLNTEAFF
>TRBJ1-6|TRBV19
CATSSRGNYNSPLHF
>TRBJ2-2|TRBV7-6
CASSPSRGLTGELFF
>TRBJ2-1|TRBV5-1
CASSPDRQQFF
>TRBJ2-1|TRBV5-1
CASSLSPGGINEQFF
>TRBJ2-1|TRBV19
CASRVSGSPSYNEQFF
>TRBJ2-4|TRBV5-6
CASSKYPANIQYF
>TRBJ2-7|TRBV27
CASSSGGPSSYEQYF
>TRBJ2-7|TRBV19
CASSIGYRGSREQYF
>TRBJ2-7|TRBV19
CASSQQDEQYF
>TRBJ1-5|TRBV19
CASSMVRTGNQPQHF
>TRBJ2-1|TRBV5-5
CASSYRVGLAGGSSYNEQFF
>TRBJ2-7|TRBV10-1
CASSESGCAGGYEQYF
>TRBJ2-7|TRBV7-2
CASSLRLAGLSYEQYF
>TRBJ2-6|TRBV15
CATSGTFSGSGRSSGANVLTF
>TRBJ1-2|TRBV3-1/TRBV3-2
CASSPSGGILANYGYTF
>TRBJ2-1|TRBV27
CASSLWTGENNEQFF
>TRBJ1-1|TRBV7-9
CASSLVGAGLGTEAFF
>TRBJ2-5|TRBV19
CASSIGQNPRETQYF
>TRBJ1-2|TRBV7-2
CASSLGGSNYGYTF